Listed below are T cell receptor beta chains from one sample, sequenced in a study of blood T cell repertoires in COVID-19. The assay was immunoSEQ multiplex PCR, and TCRdb's table has in-frame clones only and misses some. The sample lists roughly 400,000 clones, about nine tenths occurring once. The sample taken for sequencing was PBMCs or T cells enriched from blood (not recorded which). These receptors came from a woman aged 25 to 39 who had recovered from COVID-19. Both conserved end residues are part of each CDR3. D genes are given only for firm matches. Only part of the rows carry a size: once, few, many, or a class if the clone is expanded.

d_gene	v_gene	abundance	j_gene	CDR3aa	CDR3nt
-	TRBV2	-	TRBJ1-2	CASRPGTYGYTF	TGTGCCAGCAGGCCGGGAACCTATGGCTACACCTTC
TRBD1	TRBV27	-	TRBJ1-1	CASSSVAGGFNTEAFF	TGTGCCAGCAGTTCGGTGGCAGGGGGCTTCAACACTGAAGCTTTCTTT
-	TRBV7-6	-	TRBJ2-3	CASSFGTDTQYF	TGTGCCAGCAGCTTCGGCACAGATACGCAGTATTTT
TRBD1	TRBV5-6	-	TRBJ1-1	CASSFPRGQGWRTEAFF	TGTGCCAGCAGCTTCCCCCGGGGACAGGGCTGGCGAACTGAAGCTTTCTTT
-	TRBV27	-	TRBJ2-2	CASSSLGADGELFF	TGTGCCAGCAGTTCTCTAGGGGCGGACGGGGAGCTGTTTTTT
-	TRBV4-2	once	TRBJ2-1	CASSQATIAVYNEQFF	TGTGCCAGCAGCCAAGCCACCATTGCAGTATACAATGAGCAGTTCTTC
-	TRBV29-1	once	TRBJ1-1	CSVERGNMNTEAFF	TGCAGCGTTGAACGGGGTAACATGAACACTGAAGCTTTCTTT
-	TRBV6-5	-	TRBJ1-5	CASSYSRYSNQPQHF	TGTGCCAGCAGTTACTCCCGGTATAGCAATCAGCCCCAGCATTTT
-	TRBV6-1	-	TRBJ2-3	CASSEGGNTDTQYF	TGTGCCAGCAGTGAAGGAGGCAACACAGATACGCAGTATTTT
-	TRBV5-6	-	TRBJ2-2	CASSFLNTGELFF	TGTGCCAGCAGCTTTCTGAACACCGGGGAGCTGTTTTTT
TRBD2	TRBV5-4	-	TRBJ2-7	CASSPRLAGVSEQYF	TGTGCCAGCAGCCCACGGCTAGCGGGAGTATCCGAGCAGTACTTC
-	TRBV7-8	-	TRBJ1-3	CASSRFSLPGRGNTIYF	TGTGCCAGCAGCCGATTCAGCCTCCCAGGGAGGGGGAACACCATATATTTT
TRBD2	TRBV9	-	TRBJ2-7	CASSVGSSGDYEQYF	TGTGCCAGCAGCGTAGGCTCTAGCGGGGACTACGAGCAGTACTTC
TRBD2	TRBV9	-	TRBJ2-1	CASSVAHNSGGYNEQFF	TGTGCCAGCAGCGTAGCGCATAACAGCGGGGGCTACAATGAGCAGTTCTTC
-	TRBV21-1	-	TRBJ2-2	CASSKASEGLGTGELFF	TGTGCCAGCAGCAAAGCGTCAGAGGGCCTGGGCACCGGGGAGCTGTTTTTT
-	TRBV7-3	-	TRBJ2-1	CASSSSGLSDNEQFF	TGTGCCAGCAGCTCTTCAGGCTTAAGTGACAATGAGCAGTTCTTC
TRBD1	TRBV9	-	TRBJ1-2	CASSVPGQGRLDYGYTF	TGTGCCAGCAGCGTACCGGGACAGGGGCGTCTAGACTATGGCTACACCTTC
-	TRBV7-3	-	TRBJ2-1	CASSFGGATYNEQFF	TGTGCCAGCAGCTTTGGCGGGGCTACCTACAATGAGCAGTTCTTC
-	TRBV11-2	-	TRBJ1-5	CASSLDGGGHQPQHF	TGTGCCAGCAGCTTAGATGGGGGGGGTCATCAGCCCCAGCATTTT
TRBD1	TRBV7-9	few	TRBJ2-5	CASSTDREQETQYF	TGTGCCAGCAGCACCGACAGGGAGCAAGAGACCCAGTACTTC
-	TRBV5-6	-	TRBJ2-6	CASSVTGNSGANVLTF	TGTGCCAGCAGCGTGACCGGGAACTCTGGGGCCAACGTCCTGACTTTC
-	TRBV24-1	-	TRBJ2-5	CATRGTLKETQYF	TGTGCCACCAGAGGAACACTAAAAGAGACCCAGTACTTC
TRBD1	TRBV28	-	TRBJ2-1	CASSLLPGTGSNEQFF	TGTGCCAGCAGTCTTCTCCCCGGGACAGGGTCCAATGAGCAGTTCTTC
-	TRBV9	-	TRBJ2-7	CASSTGEASYEQYF	TGTGCCAGCTCCACAGGGGAGGCCTCCTACGAGCAGTACTTC
-	TRBV5-1	-	TRBJ2-7	CASSLSGGTSYEQYF	TGCGCCAGCAGCTTGTCGGGCGGGACCTCCTACGAGCAGTACTTC
-	TRBV28	-	TRBJ2-7	CASTGGLSSSYEQYF	TGTGCCAGCACCGGAGGTTTGAGCAGCTCCTACGAGCAGTACTTC
-	TRBV19	-	TRBJ2-3	CASSTLGGKADTQYF	TGTGCCAGTAGTACCTTGGGCGGGAAGGCAGATACGCAGTATTTT
-	TRBV18	few	TRBJ1-3	CASSVGHTSGNTIYF	TGTGCCAGCTCCGTCGGACATACGTCTGGAAACACCATATATTTT
-	TRBV9	-	TRBJ2-2	CASSVVAGGGELFF	TGTGCCAGCAGCGTAGTGGCGGGTGGCGGGGAGCTGTTTTTT
-	TRBV11-2	-	TRBJ1-2	CASSLDGFNYGYTF	TGTGCCAGCAGCTTAGACGGGTTCAACTATGGCTACACCTTC
-	TRBV19	-	TRBJ1-1	CASSIGGLGEAFF	TGTGCCAGTAGTATAGGAGGGCTTGGTGAAGCTTTCTTT
-	TRBV9	-	TRBJ1-3	CASSVSGSGNTIYF	TGTGCCAGCAGCGTCTCCGGCTCTGGAAACACCATATATTTT